This section outlines one T cell receptor beta chain sequence together with its context. Clones were sequenced by immunoSEQ multiplex PCR, and TCRdb holds only the in-frame ones, with some missing. The sample carries over 6,000 clones, 84% recorded once. CDR3 size: 18 residues. Germline V gene lookup returns CDR1 SEHNR and CDR2 FQNEAQ (reference sequence). V lost 5 bases and J lost 7; bases outside the gene matches: 11. These data are taken from a study of PD-1 blockade in classical Hodgkin lymphoma. Patients all relapsed after autologous stem cell transplantation, and there was variation in brentuximab vedotin exposure.

The chain employs TRBV7-9 and TRBJ2-1; TRBD2 matches 16 bases. The TCR comes from a human donor with classical Hodgkin lymphoma. The sequencing here drew on peripheral blood mononuclear cells (PBMCs), taken at baseline. DNA for the CDR3: TGTGCCAGCAGCCACCCGCCGGGACTAGCGGGAGGGACGAATGAGCAGTTCTTC. Translation gives CASSHPPGLAGGTNEQFF.